This passage covers 10 T cell receptor beta chains from one sample sequenced in a study of T-cell reconstitution after alpha-beta-depleted transplantation in children. Notes on the study in general: A year had passed since transplant, and T-cell counts and diversity by then came mostly from newly produced T cells.

Construction of the TCRbeta library involved unique molecular identifiers. TCRdb redid the calling of the PCR reads with MiXCR, one entry per CDR3 protein. The repertoire holds 250,000 to 300,000 distinct CDR3 sequences, 6.5% to 9% seen once, with about 9.3% in the top ten. The antigens of these receptors remain unknown. Sequences were derived from peripheral blood, sampled 360 days after TCRalphabeta/CD19-depleted stem cell transplant. The receptors were gathered from a female patient under 10 years old who had a stem cell transplant for Fanconi anemia, so the T cells may come from the graft donor.

This clonotype was found many times. The chain couples TRBV2 to TRBJ2-7, with a tentative D call TRBD2 (7 bases). Germline V CDR1 and CDR2: SNHLY, FYNNEI. The CDR3 runs to 16 residues. With 4 bases removed from V and 3 bases from J, the gap between germline ends came to 19 bases. The CDR3 DNA reads TGTGCCAGCAGTGGGTCGGGGGGCCCCGGAGGCTACGAGCAGTACTTC. Its protein is CASSGSGGPGGYEQYF.

At least ten counts were recorded for this clonotype. The rearrangement joins TRBV20-1 to TRBJ1-2; D is undetermined. The CDR3 spans 13 residues. With 3 bases removed from V and 5 bases from J, the gap between germline ends came to 13 bases. Germline lookup yields CDR1 DFQATT and CDR2 SNEGSKA (reference sequence). The CDR3, as DNA: TGCAGTGCTAGGAACCGCCCTGGGTATGGCTACACCTTC. Encoded protein: CSARNRPGYGYTF.

In its sample, this clonotype was seen many times. This sequence joins TRBV7-9 and TRBJ2-2; D gene uncertain. The germline V gene has CDR1 SEHNR and CDR2 FQNEAQ (reference sequence). Trimming stripped 1 base from V and 5 bases from J, with 8 bases between. The CDR3 spans 14 residues. In nucleotides, the CDR3 is TGTGCCAGCAGCTTAGACGGAGAAACCGGGGAGCTGTTTTTT. Translating it yields CASSLDGETGELFF.

The table lists this clonotype with many counts. CDR3 amino acids: CASRTGVPADTQYF. The CDR3 nucleotides read TGCGCCAGCAGGACGGGGGTCCCTGCAGATACGCAGTATTTT. This sequence joins TRBV5-1 and TRBJ2-3, with D possibly matching TRBD2 (6 bases). Looked up from germline, CDR1 is SGHRS and CDR2 is YFSETQ. The length of the CDR3 is 14 residues. The V end was cut by 5 bases, the J end by 4 bases, with 14 bases between.

In this sample, this clonotype turned up a few times. V and J are TRBV27 and TRBJ2-1; 10 bases map to TRBD2. Germline CDR1 MNHEY, CDR2 SMNVEV (reference sequence). The CDR3 has 17 residues. V trimming: 0 bases; J trimming: 2 bases; junction bases outside the gene matches: 4. The chain's CDR3 is CASSLSLAGDTYNEQFF. The CDR3 nucleotides read TGTGCCAGCAGTTTATCTCTAGCGGGGGATACCTACAATGAGCAGTTCTTC.

This clonotype was seen many times. The chain recombines TRBV9 with TRBJ2-1; 8 nucleotides agree with TRBD2. Losses at the gene ends were 3 bases for V and 1 base for J; bases not matched to a gene: 12. Looked up from germline, CDR1 is SGDLS and CDR2 is YYNGEE. This CDR3 region has 18 residues. This chain's CDR3 is CASSGGRSGIRSYNEQFF. The DNA of the CDR3 is TGTGCCAGCAGCGGGGGTCGTAGCGGGATCAGATCCTACAATGAGCAGTTCTTC.

This clonotype was picked up many times. The CDR3 is CASRWEGDEQFF. The CDR3 DNA reads as TGTGCCAGCAGATGGGAGGGGGATGAGCAGTTCTTC. The chain links TRBV7-8 to TRBJ2-1; weak D call: TRBD2 (7 bases). From germline, CDR1 is SGHVS and CDR2 FQNEAQ. The V end lost 6 bases, the J end lost 8 bases, and 11 bases lay between the germline ends. The CDR3 loop spans 12 amino acids.

As regards this clonotype: A read error may explain this, as a much larger clone is one base away. The rearrangement joins TRBV5-1 to TRBJ2-3; 9 nucleotides line up with TRBD1. The DNA matches TRBJ1-5 better at its end, which makes the J call doubtful. Germline assignment: CDR1 SGHRS and CDR2 YFSETQ. This CDR3 is built from 16 residues. The CDR3 spells CASSLVGTGSSDTQHF. Written as DNA, the CDR3 is TGCGCCAGCAGCTTGGTTGGGACAGGGTCATCAGATACGCAGCATTTT.

In this sample, this clonotype turned up many times. This rearrangement joins TRBV6-2 or TRBV6-3 to TRBJ2-1; tentatively, D is TRBD1 (6 bases). Germline V gene sequence: CDR1 MNHEY, CDR2 SVGEGT. Trimming took 4 bases from V and 1 from J, leaving 11 bases between them. The CDR3 covers 15 residues. CDR3 nucleotide sequence: TGTGCCAGCAGTTTAACGGGGACATCCTACAATGAGCAGTTCTTC. Its protein is CASSLTGTSYNEQFF.

This clonotype was counted ten times or more. CDR3 sequence reads: CASSPDRGRNYNEQFF. DNA of the CDR3: TGTGCCAGCAGCCCCGACAGGGGAAGAAACTACAATGAGCAGTTCTTC. The chain links TRBV9 to TRBJ2-1; TRBD1 agrees at 8 bases. The CDR3 sequence is 16 residues long. The germline CDR1 and CDR2 sequences are SGDLS and YYNGEE. The junction had 9 bases not matched to a gene; V was cut back by 4 bases and J by 3 bases.